A selection of T cell receptor beta chains follows, all from one sample in a study of blood T cell repertoires in COVID-19. Clones were sequenced by immunoSEQ multiplex PCR, and TCRdb holds only the in-frame ones, with some missing. This table holds under 200,000 clones, under 85% found once. Sequenced: peripheral blood. These receptor sequences come from a woman of 80 years or more with acute or convalescent COVID-19. Both conserved end residues are part of each CDR3. Where a row states a size, it is once, few, many or the class of an expanded clone; other rows omit it.

>TRBV19|.
CASSIQLFYEQYF
>TRBV6-5|.
CASSYSVGAAQYF
>TRBV6-5|.
CASSYWTSGSYEQYF
>TRBV5-1|.
CASCVTGDTGELFF
>TRBV6-5|.
CASSYQTLRTGELFF
>TRBV9|.
CASSVGVIDQPQHF
>TRBV5-5|.
CASSLDSPFNEKLFF
>TRBV23-1|.
CASSLPWANQPQHF
>TRBV21-1|few
CASIKRQGPPPNEKLFF
>TRBV7-9|.
CASSAGQKGEKLFF
>TRBV27|many
CASSFRTGNTEAFF
>TRBV18|.
CASSPDTGWNTEAFF
>TRBV7-9|.
CASSYTSYEQYF
>TRBV2|.
CASSDGTPDGYTF
>TRBV9|.
CASSVGPDQETQYF
>TRBV7-9|.
CASRSGHNEQFF